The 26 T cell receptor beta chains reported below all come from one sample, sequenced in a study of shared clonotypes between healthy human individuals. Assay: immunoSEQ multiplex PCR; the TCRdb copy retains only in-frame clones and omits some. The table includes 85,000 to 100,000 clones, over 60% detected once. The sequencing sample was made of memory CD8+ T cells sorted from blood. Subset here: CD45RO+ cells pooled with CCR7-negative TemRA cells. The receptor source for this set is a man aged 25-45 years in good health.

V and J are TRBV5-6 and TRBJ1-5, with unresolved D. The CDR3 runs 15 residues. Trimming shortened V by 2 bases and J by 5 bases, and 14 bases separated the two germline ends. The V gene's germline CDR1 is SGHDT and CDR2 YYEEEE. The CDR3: CASSFWGLGDQPQHF. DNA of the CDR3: TGTGCCAGCAGCTTTTGGGGATTAGGTGATCAGCCCCAGCATTTT.

DNA for the CDR3: TGTGCCAGCTCACCCTTAAGGGGACAGGATGAAGAGACCCAGTACTTC. This translates into CASSPLRGQDEETQYF. This sequence joins TRBV18 and TRBJ2-5; 8 bases are shared with TRBD1. Germline-derived CDR1 and CDR2 are KGHSH and LQKENI. V dropped 3 bases and J dropped 3; count of bases not matched to a gene: 9. This CDR3 has 16 residues.

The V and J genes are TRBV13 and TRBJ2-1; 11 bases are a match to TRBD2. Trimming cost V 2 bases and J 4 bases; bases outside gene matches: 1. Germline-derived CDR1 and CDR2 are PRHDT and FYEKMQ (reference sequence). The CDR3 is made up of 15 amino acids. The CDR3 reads CASSLRLAGYNEQFF. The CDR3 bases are TGTGCCAGCAGCTTACGACTAGCGGGGTACAATGAGCAGTTCTTC.

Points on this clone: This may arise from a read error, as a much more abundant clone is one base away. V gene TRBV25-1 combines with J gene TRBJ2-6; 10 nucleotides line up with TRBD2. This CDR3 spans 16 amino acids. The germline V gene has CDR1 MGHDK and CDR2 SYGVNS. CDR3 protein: CARSGGGSGRFNVLTF. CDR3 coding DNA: TGTGCCCGCAGTGGGGGGGGTAGCGGGAGGTTCAACGTCCTGACTTTC.

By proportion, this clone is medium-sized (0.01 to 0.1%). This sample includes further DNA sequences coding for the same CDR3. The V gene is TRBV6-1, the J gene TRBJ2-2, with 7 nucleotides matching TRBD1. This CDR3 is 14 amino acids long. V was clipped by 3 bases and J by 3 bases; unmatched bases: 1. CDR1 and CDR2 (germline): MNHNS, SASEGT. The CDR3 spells CASSEGTDTGELFF. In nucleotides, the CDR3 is TGTGCCAGCAGTGAGGGGACAGACACCGGGGAGCTGTTTTTT.

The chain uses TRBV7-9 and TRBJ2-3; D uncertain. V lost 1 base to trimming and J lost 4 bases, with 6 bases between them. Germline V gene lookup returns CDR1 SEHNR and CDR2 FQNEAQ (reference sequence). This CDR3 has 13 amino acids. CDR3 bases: TGTGCCAGCAGCTTAGGGTCCTCAGATACGCAGTATTTT. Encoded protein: CASSLGSSDTQYF. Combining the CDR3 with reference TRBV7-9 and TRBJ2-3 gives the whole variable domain DTGVSQNPRHKITKRGQNVTFRCDPISEHNRLYWYRQTLGQGPEFLTYFQNEAQLEKSRLLSDRFSAERPKGSFSTLEIQRTEQGDSAMYLCASSLGSSDTQYFGPGTRLTVL.

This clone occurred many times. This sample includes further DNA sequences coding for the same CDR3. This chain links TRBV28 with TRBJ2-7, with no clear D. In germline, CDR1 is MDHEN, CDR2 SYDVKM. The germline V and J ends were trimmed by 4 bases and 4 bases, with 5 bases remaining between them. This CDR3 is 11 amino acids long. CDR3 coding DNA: TGTGCCAGCAGTTCCGTATACGAGCAGTACTTC. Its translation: CASSSVYEQYF.

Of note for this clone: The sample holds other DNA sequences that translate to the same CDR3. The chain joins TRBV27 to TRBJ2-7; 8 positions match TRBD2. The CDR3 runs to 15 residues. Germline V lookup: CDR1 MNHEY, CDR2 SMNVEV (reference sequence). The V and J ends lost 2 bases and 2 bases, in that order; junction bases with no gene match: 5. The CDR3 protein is CASSLRLAGPYEQYF. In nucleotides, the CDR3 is TGTGCCAGCAGTTTACGGTTAGCGGGGCCCTACGAGCAGTACTTC.

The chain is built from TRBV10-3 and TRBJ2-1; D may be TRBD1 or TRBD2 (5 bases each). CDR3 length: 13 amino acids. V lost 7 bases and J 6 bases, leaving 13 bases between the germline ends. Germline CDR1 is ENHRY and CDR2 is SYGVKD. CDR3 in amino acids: CAIKAARGNEQFF. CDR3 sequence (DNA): TGTGCCATCAAGGCAGCGAGGGGCAATGAGCAGTTCTTC.

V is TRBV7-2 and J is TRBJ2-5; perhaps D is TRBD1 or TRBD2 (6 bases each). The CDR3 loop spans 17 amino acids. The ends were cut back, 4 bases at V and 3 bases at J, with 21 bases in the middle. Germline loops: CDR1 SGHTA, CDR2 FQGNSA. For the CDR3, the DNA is TGTGCCAGCAGCTCGTTTGGGGGGCAGGTTGAAGAAGAGACCCAGTACTTC. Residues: CASSSFGGQVEEETQYF.

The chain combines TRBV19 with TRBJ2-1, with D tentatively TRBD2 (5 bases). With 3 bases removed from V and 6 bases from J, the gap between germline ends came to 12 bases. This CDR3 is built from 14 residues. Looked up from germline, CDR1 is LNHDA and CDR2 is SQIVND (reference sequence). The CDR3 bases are TGTGCCAGTAGTATGTTCTGGCGGGCCAATGAGCAGTTCTTC. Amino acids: CASSMFWRANEQFF.

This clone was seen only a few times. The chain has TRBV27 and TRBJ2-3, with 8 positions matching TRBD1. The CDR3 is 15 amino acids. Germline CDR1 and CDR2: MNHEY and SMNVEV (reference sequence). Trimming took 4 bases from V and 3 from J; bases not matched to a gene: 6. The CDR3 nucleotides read TGTGCCAGCAGTTCTTGGACAGGGCCGACAGATACGCAGTATTTT. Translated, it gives CASSSWTGPTDTQYF.

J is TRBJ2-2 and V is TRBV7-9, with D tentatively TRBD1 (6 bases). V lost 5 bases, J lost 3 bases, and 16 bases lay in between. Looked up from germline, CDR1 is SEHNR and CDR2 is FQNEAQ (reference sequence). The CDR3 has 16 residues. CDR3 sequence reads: CASSPATGFYTGELFF. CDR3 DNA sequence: TGTGCCAGCAGCCCAGCTACAGGGTTTTACACCGGGGAGCTGTTTTTT.

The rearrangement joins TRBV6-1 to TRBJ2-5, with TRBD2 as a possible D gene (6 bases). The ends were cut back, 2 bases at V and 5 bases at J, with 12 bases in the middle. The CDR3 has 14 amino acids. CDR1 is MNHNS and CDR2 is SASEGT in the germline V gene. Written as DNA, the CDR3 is TGTGCCAGCAGTGAATCGGGAGAGTGGGAGACCCAGTACTTC. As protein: CASSESGEWETQYF.

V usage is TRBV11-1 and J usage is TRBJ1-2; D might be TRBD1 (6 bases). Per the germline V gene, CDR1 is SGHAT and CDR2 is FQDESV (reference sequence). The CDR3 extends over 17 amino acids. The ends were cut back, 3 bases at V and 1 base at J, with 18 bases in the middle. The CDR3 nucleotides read TGTGCCAGCAGCTTCCTCTCTGGACAGCTCCGTAACTATGGCTACACCTTC. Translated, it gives CASSFLSGQLRNYGYTF.

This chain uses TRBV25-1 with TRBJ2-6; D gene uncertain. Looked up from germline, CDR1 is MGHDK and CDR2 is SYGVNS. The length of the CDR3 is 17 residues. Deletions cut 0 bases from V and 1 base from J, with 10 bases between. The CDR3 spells CASSEYTTRSGANVLTF. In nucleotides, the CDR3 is TGTGCCAGCAGTGAATATACCACTCGTTCTGGGGCCAACGTCCTGACTTTC.

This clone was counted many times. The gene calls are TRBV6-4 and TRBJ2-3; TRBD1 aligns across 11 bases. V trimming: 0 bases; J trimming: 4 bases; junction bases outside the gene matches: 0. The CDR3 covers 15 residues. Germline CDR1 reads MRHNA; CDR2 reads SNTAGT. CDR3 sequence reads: CASSDSGQGADTQYF. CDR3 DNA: TGTGCCAGCAGTGACTCGGGACAGGGGGCAGATACGCAGTATTTT.

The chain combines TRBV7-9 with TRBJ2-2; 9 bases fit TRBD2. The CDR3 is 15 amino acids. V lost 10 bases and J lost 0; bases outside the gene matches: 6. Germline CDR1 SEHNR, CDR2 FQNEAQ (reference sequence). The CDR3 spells CATRLAGTNTGELFF. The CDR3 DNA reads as TGTGCCACCCGCCTAGCGGGAACGAACACCGGGGAGCTGTTTTTT.

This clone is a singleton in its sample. The CDR3 is CASSPLRGPYEQYF. The CDR3 DNA sequence: TGTGCCAGCAGCCCTCTAAGGGGCCCCTACGAGCAGTACTTC. This chain uses TRBV6-1 with TRBJ2-7, with a tentative D call TRBD1 (5 bases). The CDR3 is made up of 14 amino acids. The germline V and J ends were trimmed by 6 bases and 2 bases, with 14 bases remaining between them. Per the germline V gene, CDR1 is MNHNS and CDR2 is SASEGT.

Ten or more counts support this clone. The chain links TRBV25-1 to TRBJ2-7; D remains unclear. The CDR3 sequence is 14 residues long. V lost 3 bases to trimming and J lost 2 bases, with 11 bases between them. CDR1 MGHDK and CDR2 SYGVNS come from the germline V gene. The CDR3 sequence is CASSDPRTTYEQYF. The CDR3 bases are TGTGCCAGCAGTGACCCCAGGACCACCTACGAGCAGTACTTC.

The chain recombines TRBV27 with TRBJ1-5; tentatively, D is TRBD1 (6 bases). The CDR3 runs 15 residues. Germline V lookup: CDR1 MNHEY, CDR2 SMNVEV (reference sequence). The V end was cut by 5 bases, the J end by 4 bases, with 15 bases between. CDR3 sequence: CASSPPWGANQPQHF. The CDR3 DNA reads TGTGCCAGCAGTCCCCCTTGGGGGGCAAATCAGCCCCAGCATTTT.

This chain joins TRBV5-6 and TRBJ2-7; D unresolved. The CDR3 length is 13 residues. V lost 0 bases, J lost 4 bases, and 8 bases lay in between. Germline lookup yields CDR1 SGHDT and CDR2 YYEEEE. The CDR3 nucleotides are TGTGCCAGCAGCTTGGATCCAACTTACGAGCAGTACTTC. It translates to CASSLDPTYEQYF.

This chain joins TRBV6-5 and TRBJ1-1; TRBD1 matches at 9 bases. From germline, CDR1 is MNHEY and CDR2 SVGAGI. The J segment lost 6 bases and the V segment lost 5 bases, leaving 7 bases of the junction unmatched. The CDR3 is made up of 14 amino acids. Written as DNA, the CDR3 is TGTGCCAGCAGTCGGCCGGGACAGGGTGCTGAAGCTTTCTTT. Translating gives CASSRPGQGAEAFF.

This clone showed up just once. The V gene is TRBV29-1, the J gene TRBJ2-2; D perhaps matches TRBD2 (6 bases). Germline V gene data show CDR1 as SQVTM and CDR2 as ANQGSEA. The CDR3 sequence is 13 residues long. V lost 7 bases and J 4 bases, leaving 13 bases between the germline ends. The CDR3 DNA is TGCAGCGCGGATGGAGGGGCCACCGGGGAGCTGTTTTTT. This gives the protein CSADGGATGELFF.

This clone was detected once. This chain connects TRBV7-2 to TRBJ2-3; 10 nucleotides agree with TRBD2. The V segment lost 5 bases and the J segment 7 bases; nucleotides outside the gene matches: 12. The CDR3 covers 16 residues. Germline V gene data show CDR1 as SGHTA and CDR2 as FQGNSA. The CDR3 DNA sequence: TGTGCCAGCAGCCCACGAGCGGGAGGGCTTTCGAATACGCAGTATTTT. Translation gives CASSPRAGGLSNTQYF.

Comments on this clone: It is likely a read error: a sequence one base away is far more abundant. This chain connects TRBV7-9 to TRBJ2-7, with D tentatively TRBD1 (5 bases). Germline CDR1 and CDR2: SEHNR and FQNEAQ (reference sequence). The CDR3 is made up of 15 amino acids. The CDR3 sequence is CASSSSGQGSYEQCF. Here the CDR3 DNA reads TGTGCCAGCAGTTCTTCTGGCCAGGGATCCTACGAGCAGTGCTTC. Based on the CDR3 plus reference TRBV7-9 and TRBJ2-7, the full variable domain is DTGVSQNPRHKITKRGQNVTFRCDPISEHNRLYWYRQTLGQGPEFLTYFQNEAQLEKSRLLSDRFSAERPKGSFSTLEIQRTEQGDSAMYLCASSSSGQGSYEQCFGPGTRLTVT.